The clone carrying this T cell receptor (beta chain) was seen at least ten times. Its specificity is unknown. These data are taken from a study of Graves' ophthalmopathy and Graves' hyperthyroidism. Study as a whole: Peripheral blood samples were taken at initial diagnosis, before any treatment. Points from the study as a whole: From stable hyperthyroidism, ophthalmopathy was separated by a 13-signature model with approximately 90% sensitivity and less than 83% specificity.

Ophthalmopathy in the donors was of moderate-to-severe activity, with CAS ≥3, NOSPECS ≥4 and duration under 3 months. Approximately 10 ml of fresh blood yielded the PBMCs by density gradient. Looked up from germline, CDR1 is LGHDT and CDR2 is YNNKEL (reference sequence). V lost 4 bases and J lost 4; bases outside the gene matches: 4. There are 14 residues in the CDR3. Amplification from RNA transcripts yielded the TCR beta CDR3 regions. The authors performed first-round RT-PCR with HTBI primers and then a second-round multiplex PCR. TCRdb redid the calling of the multiplex PCR reads with MiXCR, one entry per CDR3 protein. The sample records some 170,000 distinct CDR3 sequences, around 40% being singletons.

The source is a man aged 30 to 45 with Graves' ophthalmopathy. The chain uses TRBV3-1 and TRBJ1-3; 7 positions agree with TRBD1. Sequenced input: peripheral blood. CDR3 in DNA: TGTGCCAGCAGCCGACAGGGTCTGGGAAACACCATATATTTT. Protein sequence: CASSRQGLGNTIYF.